The T cell receptor beta chain under discussion was sequenced for a study of blood T cell repertoires in COVID-19. Study in general: Sites across the United States, Italy and Spain contributed samples from acute and convalescent COVID-19. From T cells, B-cell-depleted T cells, or PBMCs came the material, which was cDNA or gDNA.

Per the original data handling: Estimation of nucleated cell counts relied on the amplification of reference gene primers. Here immunoSEQ multiplex PCR was the method, and the copy in TCRdb shows in-frame clones only, minus some. V and J calls and clone size are copied from that table; D and trimming were computed from the DNA. This table has over 400,000 clones, 70% to 90% appearing once. J was trimmed by 7 bases and V by 4 bases; bases with no gene match: 6. The CDR3 sequence is 14 residues long. Germline loops: CDR1 SGHRS, CDR2 YFSETQ. The chain joins TRBV5-1 to TRBJ2-1; TRBD2 aligns across 9 bases. The sample taken for sequencing was peripheral blood. This TCR was recovered from a woman aged 25 to 39 with active or convalescent COVID-19. Here the CDR3 reads CASSPGLARNEQFF. In DNA, the CDR3 is TGCGCCAGCAGCCCGGGACTAGCAAGGAATGAGCAGTTCTTC.